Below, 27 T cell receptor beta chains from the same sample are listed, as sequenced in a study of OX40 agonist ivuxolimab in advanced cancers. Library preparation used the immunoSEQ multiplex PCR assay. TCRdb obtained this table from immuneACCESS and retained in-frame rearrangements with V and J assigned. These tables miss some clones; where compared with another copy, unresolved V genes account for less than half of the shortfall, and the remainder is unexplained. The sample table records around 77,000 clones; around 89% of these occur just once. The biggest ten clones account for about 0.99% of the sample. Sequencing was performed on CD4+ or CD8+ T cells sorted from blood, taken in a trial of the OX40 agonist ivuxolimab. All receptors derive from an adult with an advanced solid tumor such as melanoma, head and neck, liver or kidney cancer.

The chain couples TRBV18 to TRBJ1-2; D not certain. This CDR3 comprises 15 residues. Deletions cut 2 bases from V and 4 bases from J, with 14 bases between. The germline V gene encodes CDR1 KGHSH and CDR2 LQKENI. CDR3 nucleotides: TGTGCCAGCTCACCATTCCATGGCGGGAGCTATGGCTACACCTTC. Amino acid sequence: CASSPFHGGSYGYTF. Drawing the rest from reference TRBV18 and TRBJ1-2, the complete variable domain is NAGVMQNPRHLVRRRGQEARLRCSPMKGHSHVYWYRQLPEEGLKFMVYLQKENIIDESGMPKERFSAEFPKEGPSILRIQQVVRGDSAAYFCASSPFHGGSYGYTFGSGTRLTVV.

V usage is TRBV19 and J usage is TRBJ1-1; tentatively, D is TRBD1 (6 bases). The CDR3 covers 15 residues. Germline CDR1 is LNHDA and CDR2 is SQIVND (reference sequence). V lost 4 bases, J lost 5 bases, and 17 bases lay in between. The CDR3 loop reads CASSSSGVGETEAFF. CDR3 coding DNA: TGTGCCAGTAGTAGCTCAGGGGTGGGTGAGACTGAAGCTTTCTTT.

The CDR3 DNA reads as TGTGCTAGTGGTTTGGTACTAGAGACAGCCCTGAATGAGCAGTTCTTC. Translated, it gives CASGLVLETALNEQFF. This chain connects TRBV12-5 to TRBJ2-1, with D perhaps given as TRBD1 or TRBD2 (5 bases each). V lost 0 bases and J 7 bases, leaving 16 bases between the germline ends. This CDR3 region has 16 residues. Germline-derived CDR1 and CDR2 are LGHNT and FRNRAP.

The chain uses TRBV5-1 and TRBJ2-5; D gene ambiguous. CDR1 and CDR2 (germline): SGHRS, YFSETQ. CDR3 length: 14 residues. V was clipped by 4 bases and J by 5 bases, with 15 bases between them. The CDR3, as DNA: TGCGCCAGCAGCCCCGGCGCCCACGGGGAGACCCAGTACTTC. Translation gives CASSPGAHGETQYF.

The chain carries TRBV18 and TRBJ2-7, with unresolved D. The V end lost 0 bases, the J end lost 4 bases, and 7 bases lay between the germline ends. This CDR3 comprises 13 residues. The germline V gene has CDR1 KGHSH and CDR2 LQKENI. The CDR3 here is CASSPPVVYEQYF. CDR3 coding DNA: TGTGCCAGCTCACCACCGGTAGTTTACGAGCAGTACTTC.

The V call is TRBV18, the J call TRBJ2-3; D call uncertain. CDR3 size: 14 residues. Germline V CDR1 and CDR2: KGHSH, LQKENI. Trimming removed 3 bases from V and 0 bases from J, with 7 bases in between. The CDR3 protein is CASSPTTSTDTQYF. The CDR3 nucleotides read TGTGCCAGCTCACCTACTACTAGCACAGATACGCAGTATTTT.

The CDR3, as DNA: TGTGCCAGCAGCTTAGGACAGGGCACAGATACGCAGTATTTT. Its translation: CASSLGQGTDTQYF. The chain joins TRBV13 to TRBJ2-3; the D gene is possibly TRBD1 (5 bases). Germline V gives CDR1 PRHDT, CDR2 FYEKMQ (reference sequence). Trimming shortened V by 0 bases and J by 1 base, and 5 bases separated the two germline ends. The CDR3 has 14 amino acids. The entire variable domain, with the rest obtained from reference TRBV13 and TRBJ2-3, is as follows: AAGVIQSPRHLIKEKRETATLKCYPIPRHDTVYWYQQGPGQDPQFLISFYEKMQSDKGSIPDRFSAQQFSDYHSELNMSSLELGDSALYFCASSLGQGTDTQYFGPGTRLTVL.

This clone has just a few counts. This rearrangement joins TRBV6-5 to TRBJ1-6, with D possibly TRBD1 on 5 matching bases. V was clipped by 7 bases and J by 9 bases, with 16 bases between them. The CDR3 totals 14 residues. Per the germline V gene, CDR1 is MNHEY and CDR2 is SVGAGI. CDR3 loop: CASKGGSGVSPLHF. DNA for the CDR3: TGTGCCAGCAAGGGAGGGTCGGGGGTTTCACCCCTCCACTTT.

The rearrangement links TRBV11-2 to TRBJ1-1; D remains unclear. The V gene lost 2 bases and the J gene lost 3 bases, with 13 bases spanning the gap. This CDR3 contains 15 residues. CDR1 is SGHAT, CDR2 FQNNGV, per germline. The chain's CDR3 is CASSLQTGRDTEAFF. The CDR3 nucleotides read TGTGCCAGCAGCTTACAAACGGGGAGGGACACTGAAGCTTTCTTT.

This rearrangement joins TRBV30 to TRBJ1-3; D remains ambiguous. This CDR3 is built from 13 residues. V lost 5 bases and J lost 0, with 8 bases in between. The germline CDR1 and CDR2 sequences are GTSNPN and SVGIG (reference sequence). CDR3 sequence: CAWSGNSGNTIYF. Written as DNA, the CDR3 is TGTGCCTGGTCCGGCAACTCTGGAAACACCATATATTTT.

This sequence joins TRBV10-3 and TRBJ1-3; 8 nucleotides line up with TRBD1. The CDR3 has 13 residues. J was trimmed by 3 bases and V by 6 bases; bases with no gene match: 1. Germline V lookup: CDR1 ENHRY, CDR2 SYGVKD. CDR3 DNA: TGTGCCATCAGCACAGGGGGTGGAAACACCATATATTTT. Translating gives CAISTGGGNTIYF.

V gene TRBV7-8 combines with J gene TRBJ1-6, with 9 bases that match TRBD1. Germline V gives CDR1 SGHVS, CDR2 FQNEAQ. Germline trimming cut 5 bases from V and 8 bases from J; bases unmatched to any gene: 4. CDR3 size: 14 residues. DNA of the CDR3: TGTGCCAGCAGCCCTTGGGACAGGGATTCACCCCTCCACTTT. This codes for CASSPWDRDSPLHF. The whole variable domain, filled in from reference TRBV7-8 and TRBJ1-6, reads GAGVSQSPRYKVAKRGQDVALRCDPISGHVSLFWYQQALGQGPEFLTYFQNEAQLDKSGLPSDRFFAERPEGSVSTLKIQRTQQEDSAVYLCASSPWDRDSPLHFGNGTRLTVT.

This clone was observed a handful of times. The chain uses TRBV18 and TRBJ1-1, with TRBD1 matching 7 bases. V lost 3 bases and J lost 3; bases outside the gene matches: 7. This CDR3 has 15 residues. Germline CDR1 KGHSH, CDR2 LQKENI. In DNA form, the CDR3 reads TGTGCCAGCTCACCTTCCACAGGGGCGGACACTGAAGCTTTCTTT. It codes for CASSPSTGADTEAFF.

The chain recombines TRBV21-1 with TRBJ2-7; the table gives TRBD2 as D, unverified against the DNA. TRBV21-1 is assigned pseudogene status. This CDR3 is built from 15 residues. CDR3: CASSLFPRSSYEQYF. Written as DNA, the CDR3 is TGTGCCAGCAGCCTTTTTCCCCGGAGCTCCTACGAGCAGTACTTC.

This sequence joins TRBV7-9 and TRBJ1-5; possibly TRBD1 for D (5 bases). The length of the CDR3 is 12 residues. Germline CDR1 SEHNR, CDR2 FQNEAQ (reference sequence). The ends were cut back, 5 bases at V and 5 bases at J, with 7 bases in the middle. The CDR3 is CASSARDQPQHF. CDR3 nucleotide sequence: TGTGCCAGCAGCGCCAGGGATCAGCCCCAGCATTTT.

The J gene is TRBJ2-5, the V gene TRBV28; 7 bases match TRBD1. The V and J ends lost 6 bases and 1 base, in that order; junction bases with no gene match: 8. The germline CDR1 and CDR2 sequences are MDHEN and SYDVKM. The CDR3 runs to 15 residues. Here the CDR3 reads CASRQQGTVQETQYF. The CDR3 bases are TGTGCCAGCAGACAACAGGGGACCGTCCAAGAGACCCAGTACTTC.

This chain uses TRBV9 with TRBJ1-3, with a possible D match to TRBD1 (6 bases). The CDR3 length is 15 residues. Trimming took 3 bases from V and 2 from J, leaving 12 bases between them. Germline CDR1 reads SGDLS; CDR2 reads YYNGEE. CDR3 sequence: CASSGGQSPGNTIYF. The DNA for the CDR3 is TGTGCCAGCAGCGGGGGACAAAGCCCTGGAAACACCATATATTTT.

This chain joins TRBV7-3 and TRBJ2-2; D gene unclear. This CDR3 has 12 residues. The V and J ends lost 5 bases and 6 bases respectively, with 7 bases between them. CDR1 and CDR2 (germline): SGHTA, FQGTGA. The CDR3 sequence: CASSRPAGELFF. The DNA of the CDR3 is TGTGCCAGCAGCCGCCCGGCCGGGGAGCTGTTTTTT.

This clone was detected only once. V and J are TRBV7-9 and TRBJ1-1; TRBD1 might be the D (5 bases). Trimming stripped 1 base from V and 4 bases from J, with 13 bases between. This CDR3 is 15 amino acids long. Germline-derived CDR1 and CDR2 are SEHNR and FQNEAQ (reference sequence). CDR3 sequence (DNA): TGTGCCAGCAGCTTAGAGTCCCAGGGTGGCACTGAAGCTTTCTTT. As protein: CASSLESQGGTEAFF.

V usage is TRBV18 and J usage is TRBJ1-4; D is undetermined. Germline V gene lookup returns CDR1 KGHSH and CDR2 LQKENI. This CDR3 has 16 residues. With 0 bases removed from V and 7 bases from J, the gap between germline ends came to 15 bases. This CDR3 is CASSPPVGVESEKLFF. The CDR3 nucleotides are TGTGCCAGCTCACCACCGGTCGGGGTGGAGAGTGAAAAACTGTTTTTT.

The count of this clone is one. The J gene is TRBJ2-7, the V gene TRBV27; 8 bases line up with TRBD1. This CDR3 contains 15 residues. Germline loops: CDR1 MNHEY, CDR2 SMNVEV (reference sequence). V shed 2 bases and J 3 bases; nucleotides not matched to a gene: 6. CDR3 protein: CASSLKGGQGYEQYF. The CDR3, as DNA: TGTGCCAGCAGTTTAAAGGGAGGACAGGGCTACGAGCAGTACTTC.

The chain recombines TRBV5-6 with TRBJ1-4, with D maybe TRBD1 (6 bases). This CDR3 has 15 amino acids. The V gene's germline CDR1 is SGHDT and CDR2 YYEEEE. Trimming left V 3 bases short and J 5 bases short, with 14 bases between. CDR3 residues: CASSSKGGGNEKLFF. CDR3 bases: TGTGCCAGCAGCTCAAAGGGGGGAGGAAATGAAAAACTGTTTTTT.

The CDR3 nucleotides are TGTGCCAGCAGCTTAGGGGGGGGCTCCTACGAGCAGTACTTC. Encoded protein: CASSLGGGSYEQYF. V gene TRBV11-3 combines with J gene TRBJ2-7; 7 nucleotides agree with TRBD2. V lost 1 base and J lost 0; bases outside the gene matches: 0. Germline values: CDR1 SGHNT, CDR2 YENEEA. The CDR3 runs to 14 residues. Together with reference TRBV11-3 and TRBJ2-7, the CDR3 gives the full variable domain: EAGVVQSPRYKIIEKKQPVAFWCNPISGHNTLYWYLQNLGQGPELLIRYENEEAVDDSQLPKDRFSAERLKGVDSTLKIQPAELGDSAVYLCASSLGGGSYEQYFGPGTRLTVT.

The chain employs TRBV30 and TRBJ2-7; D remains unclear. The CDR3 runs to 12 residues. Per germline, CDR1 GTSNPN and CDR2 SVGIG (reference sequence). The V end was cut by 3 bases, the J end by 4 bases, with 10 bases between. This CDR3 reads CAWRVTEYEQYF. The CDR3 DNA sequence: TGTGCCTGGAGGGTAACAGAATACGAGCAGTACTTC.

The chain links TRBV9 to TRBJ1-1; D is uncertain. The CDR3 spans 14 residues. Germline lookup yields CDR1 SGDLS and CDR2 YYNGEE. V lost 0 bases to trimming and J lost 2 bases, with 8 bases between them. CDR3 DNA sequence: TGTGCCAGCAGCGTAGGGCAGACCAACACTGAAGCTTTCTTT. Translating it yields CASSVGQTNTEAFF.

The DNA for the CDR3 is TGTGCCAGCAGCCGACAGGCGTCCACAGATACGCAGTATTTT. Amino acids: CASSRQASTDTQYF. V and J are TRBV7-9 and TRBJ2-3, with TRBD1 as a possible D gene (6 bases). V was pared by 5 bases and J by 2 bases, with 11 bases between. Germline CDR1 reads SEHNR; CDR2 reads FQNEAQ (reference sequence). This CDR3 has 14 residues.

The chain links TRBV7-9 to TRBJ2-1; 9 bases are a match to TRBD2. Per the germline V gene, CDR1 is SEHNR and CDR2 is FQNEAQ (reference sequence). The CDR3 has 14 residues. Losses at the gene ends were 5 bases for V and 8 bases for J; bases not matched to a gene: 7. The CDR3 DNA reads TGTGCCAGCAGCCTGGGACTAGCCAGCGATGAGCAGTTCTTC. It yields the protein CASSLGLASDEQFF.